This T cell receptor (beta chain) was profiled in a study of cytomegalovirus exposure and HLA in healthy donors. Findings of the study overall: There were three CMV-associated chains whose specificity for CMV antigens was confirmed in vitro. Earlier findings revealed that most TCR beta V segments proved productive either about 87% or about 30% of the time.

Per germline, CDR1 SGHRS and CDR2 YFSETQ. V was shortened by 5 bases and J by 3 bases, with 5 bases between the two germline ends. CDR3 length equals 11 residues. This clone showed up just once. The antigen remains undetermined. 60 Vbeta and 13 Jbeta primers were used in PCR. Measured with immunoSEQ multiplex PCR; TCRdb has only the in-frame clones, and not every one. The data hold 100,000 to 150,000 clones, with about 78% observed a single time. The study sampled nominally healthy donors, though unrecorded immune exposures were likely. Sequencing was performed on PBMCs. The clonotype was recovered from a human donor in good health. The chain has TRBV5-1 and TRBJ1-2; D unresolved. In nucleotides, the CDR3 is TGCGCCAGCAGGGGCGACTATGGCTACACCTTC. Residues: CASRGDYGYTF.